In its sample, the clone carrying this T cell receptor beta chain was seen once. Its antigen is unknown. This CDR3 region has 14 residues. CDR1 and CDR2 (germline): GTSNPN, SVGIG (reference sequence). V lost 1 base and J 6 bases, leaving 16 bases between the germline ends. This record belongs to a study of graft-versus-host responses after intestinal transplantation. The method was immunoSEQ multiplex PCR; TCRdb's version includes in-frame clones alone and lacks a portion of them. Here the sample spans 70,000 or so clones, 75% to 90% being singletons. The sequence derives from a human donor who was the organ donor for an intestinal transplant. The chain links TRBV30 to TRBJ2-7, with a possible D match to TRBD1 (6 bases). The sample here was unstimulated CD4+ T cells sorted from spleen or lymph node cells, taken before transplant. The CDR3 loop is CAWSGVLGHSEQYV. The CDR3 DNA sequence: TGTGCCTGGAGTGGAGTGTTGGGACACAGCGAGCAGTACGTC.